These 32 T cell receptor beta chains share one sample of origin, sequenced in a study of technical replicates of blood from several donors. The protocol was immunoSEQ multiplex PCR, while the TCRdb copy is restricted to in-frame clones and leaves out a portion. The sample includes tens of thousands of clones, 91% seen only once; the top ten take approximately 3.6%. The material sequenced was PBMCs. The receptors here all came from a human donor in good health. Some clones in this sample may be carry-over from other donors' samples.

The gene calls are TRBV19 and TRBJ2-1; TRBD2 might be the D (6 bases). The CDR3 extends over 15 amino acids. V was trimmed by 6 bases and J by 3 bases, leaving 15 bases between them. The germline CDR1 and CDR2 sequences are LNHDA and SQIVND (reference sequence). CDR3 in amino acids: CASREEGRFYNEQFF. CDR3 coding DNA: TGTGCCAGTAGGGAGGAGGGGCGATTCTACAATGAGCAGTTCTTC. Full variable domain (remainder filled in from reference TRBV19 and TRBJ2-1): DGGITQSPKYLFRKEGQNVTLSCEQNLNHDAMYWYRQDPGQGLRLIYYSQIVNDFQKGDIAEGYSVSREKKESFPLTVTSAQKNPTAFYLCASREEGRFYNEQFFGPGTRLTVL.

This clone was seen only a few times. V is TRBV10-3 and J is TRBJ1-2, with D possibly TRBD1 on 6 matching bases. The germline gives CDR1 ENHRY, CDR2 SYGVKD. The CDR3 is 14 amino acids. V gave up 2 bases and J gave up 2 bases, with 9 bases separating them. CDR3 region: CAISEGTGNYGYTF. The CDR3 bases are TGTGCCATCAGTGAGGGAACAGGGAACTATGGCTACACCTTC.

This chain joins TRBV7-9 and TRBJ1-2; possible D gene TRBD1, 6 bases. Germline-derived CDR1 and CDR2 are SEHNR and FQNEAQ (reference sequence). The V and J ends lost 2 bases and 0 bases respectively, with 16 bases between them. There are 17 residues in the CDR3. CDR3 protein: CASSLSGTHYTNYGYTF. In nucleotides, the CDR3 is TGTGCCAGCAGCTTATCCGGGACACACTACACTAACTATGGCTACACCTTC.

V gene TRBV9 combines with J gene TRBJ2-2, with D possibly matching TRBD2 (6 bases). This CDR3 is 17 amino acids long. V lost 3 bases and J 5 bases, leaving 20 bases between the germline ends. Germline-derived CDR1 and CDR2 are SGDLS and YYNGEE. The CDR3 coding sequence is TGTGCCAGCAGCGCCCCCACTGTGGGTAGCGGAACCGGGGAGCTGTTTTTT. This translates into CASSAPTVGSGTGELFF.

This clone was counted only a few times. This rearrangement joins TRBV2 to TRBJ1-1, with 8 bases aligning to TRBD1. The CDR3 sequence is 14 residues long. Germline CDR1 SNHLY, CDR2 FYNNEI. Trimming cost V 7 bases and J 5 bases; bases outside gene matches: 9. The CDR3 region has the DNA TGTGCCAGCACGTGGGACAGGACGGGGACTGAAGCTTTCTTT. Translation gives CASTWDRTGTEAFF.

This sequence joins TRBV7-8 and TRBJ1-2; TRBD1 matches at 11 bases. Losses at the gene ends were 4 bases for V and 2 bases for J; bases not matched to a gene: 6. CDR3 length: 16 residues. Germline CDR1 is SGHVS and CDR2 is FQNEAQ. In DNA, the CDR3 is TGTGCCAGCAGCTCGCGGGACAGGGGGAAGAACTATGGCTACACCTTC. Protein sequence: CASSSRDRGKNYGYTF.

This clone was counted only a few times. The chain carries TRBV6-1 and TRBJ1-2, with 8 nucleotides matching TRBD1. Looked up from germline, CDR1 is MNHNS and CDR2 is SASEGT. Germline trimming cut 2 bases from V and 7 bases from J; bases unmatched to any gene: 12. The CDR3 spans 16 residues. CDR3 residues: CASSESWTGRVGGYTF. CDR3 in DNA: TGTGCCAGCAGTGAATCCTGGACAGGGCGGGTGGGTGGCTACACCTTC.

J is TRBJ2-3 and V is TRBV19; unclear D gene. This CDR3 is 12 amino acids long. CDR1 LNHDA and CDR2 SQIVND come from the germline V gene (reference sequence). The V end was cut by 5 bases, the J end by 4 bases, with 7 bases between. Written as DNA, the CDR3 is TGTGCCAGTAGTTTTGTCGCAGATACGCAGTATTTT. This gives the protein CASSFVADTQYF.

The chain employs TRBV7-9 and TRBJ2-7; possibly TRBD1 for D (5 bases). This CDR3 is built from 16 residues. Trimming cost V 4 bases and J 4 bases, with 20 bases left between them. Germline V gene sequence: CDR1 SEHNR, CDR2 FQNEAQ (reference sequence). CDR3 nucleotides: TGTGCCAGCAGCTCCCGACAGCTAACCCCCGAATACGAGCAGTACTTC. Its protein product is CASSSRQLTPEYEQYF.

The chain employs TRBV7-9 and TRBJ2-5; 9 nucleotides align to TRBD2. Germline loops: CDR1 SEHNR, CDR2 FQNEAQ (reference sequence). The J segment lost 5 bases and the V segment lost 5 bases, leaving 15 bases of the junction unmatched. This CDR3 spans 17 amino acids. CDR3 coding DNA: TGTGCCAGCAGCCCCGAGCGGGGGGAGGTCTTTGAGGAGACCCAGTACTTC. It encodes CASSPERGEVFEETQYF.

The V and J genes are TRBV5-6 and TRBJ1-3; TRBD1 is a possible D gene (6 bases). This CDR3 has 18 residues. CDR1 is SGHDT, CDR2 YYEEEE, per germline. V was pared by 4 bases and J by 4 bases, with 24 bases between. The CDR3 here is CASSPSTGWFKRGNTIYF. CDR3 coding DNA: TGTGCCAGCAGCCCGAGTACAGGGTGGTTTAAAAGGGGAAACACCATATATTTT. Supplemented by reference TRBV5-6 and TRBJ1-3, the full variable domain reads DAGVTQSPTHLIKTRGQQVTLRCSPKSGHDTVSWYQQALGQGPQFIFQYYEEEERQRGNFPDRFSGHQFPNYSSELNVNALLLGDSALYLCASSPSTGWFKRGNTIYFGEGSWLTVV.

This chain connects TRBV9 to TRBJ1-1; 8 nucleotides line up with TRBD1. Unmatched junction bases numbered 4, after V lost 0 bases and J lost 0 bases. This CDR3 spans 16 amino acids. The germline CDR1 and CDR2 sequences are SGDLS and YYNGEE. The CDR3 here is CASSVGTGTMNTEAFF. DNA of the CDR3: TGTGCCAGCAGCGTAGGGACAGGGACCATGAACACTGAAGCTTTCTTT.

This clone was detected only once. Here the CDR3 reads CASSDGDTIPYGYTF. In DNA, the CDR3 is TGTGCCAGCAGTGATGGGGACACCATCCCCTATGGCTACACCTTC. The rearrangement joins TRBV25-1 to TRBJ1-2; a possible D gene is TRBD1 (6 bases). The CDR3 is 15 residues long. CDR1 and CDR2 from the germline V gene are MGHDK and SYGVNS. The ends were cut back, 3 bases at V and 4 bases at J, with 15 bases in the middle.

V and J are TRBV5-4 and TRBJ2-7; 8 bases are shared with TRBD1. CDR1 is SGHNT and CDR2 is YYREEE in the germline V gene (reference sequence). CDR3 length: 15 amino acids. After removal of 7 bases from V and 2 bases from J, the junction contained 11 bases not matched to a gene. The CDR3 spells CASGQGAGSTYEQYF. DNA of the CDR3: TGTGCCAGCGGCCAGGGGGCTGGATCCACCTACGAGCAGTACTTC.

The rearrangement links TRBV19 to TRBJ2-1; maybe TRBD1 (5 bases). V was shortened by 1 base and J by 9 bases, with 25 bases between the two germline ends. The CDR3 loop spans 18 amino acids. Germline V CDR1 and CDR2: LNHDA, SQIVND (reference sequence). CDR3: CASSIVRVGPGAPSEQFF. The DNA for the CDR3 is TGTGCCAGTAGTATAGTCAGAGTTGGGCCTGGGGCGCCGTCTGAGCAGTTCTTC.

This chain uses TRBV5-1 with TRBJ2-2; 10 bases agree with TRBD1. Germline lookup yields CDR1 SGHRS and CDR2 YFSETQ. The V segment lost 0 bases and the J segment 4 bases; nucleotides outside the gene matches: 0. This CDR3 spans 15 amino acids. As DNA, the CDR3 is TGCGCCAGCAGCTTGGGACAGGGGGCCACCGGGGAGCTGTTTTTT. This gives the protein CASSLGQGATGELFF.

The chain couples TRBV5-1 to TRBJ2-2, with D possibly being TRBD1 or TRBD2 (6 bases each). The length of the CDR3 is 15 residues. Germline CDR1 reads SGHRS; CDR2 reads YFSETQ. Deletions cut 4 bases from V and 1 base from J, with 11 bases between. CDR3 bases: TGCGCCAGCAGCCTGGGGGGACAGAACACCGGGGAGCTGTTTTTT. Protein: CASSLGGQNTGELFF.

This chain uses TRBV30 with TRBJ1-4, with 8 bases lining up with TRBD1. V shed 4 bases and J 10 bases; nucleotides not matched to a gene: 8. This CDR3 contains 13 residues. Germline CDR1 reads GTSNPN; CDR2 reads SVGIG (reference sequence). CDR3 nucleotides: TGTGCCTGGACTTTGACAGGGGTGGGAAAACTGTTTTTT. Translated: CAWTLTGVGKLFF.

This CDR3 is CASSQGTGTYQPQHF. Here the CDR3 DNA reads TGCGCCAGCAGCCAAGGGACAGGGACTTATCAGCCCCAGCATTTT. V and J are TRBV4-3 and TRBJ1-5, with TRBD1 matching over 8 bases. V shed 1 base and J 5 bases; nucleotides not matched to a gene: 4. CDR3 length: 15 residues. Germline values: CDR1 LGHNA, CDR2 YSLEER.

CDR3 sequence reads: CASSLASGINEQFF. As DNA, the CDR3 is TGTGCCAGCAGCTTGGCTAGCGGGATAAATGAGCAGTTCTTC. This chain links TRBV11-1 with TRBJ2-1; 9 bases are shared with TRBD2. The J segment lost 7 bases and the V segment lost 3 bases, leaving 4 bases of the junction unmatched. Per germline, CDR1 SGHAT and CDR2 FQDESV (reference sequence). This CDR3 has 14 residues.

This chain connects TRBV27 to TRBJ2-1; 15 positions match TRBD2. CDR1 is MNHEY and CDR2 is SMNVEV in the germline V gene (reference sequence). Losses at the gene ends were 5 bases for V and 0 bases for J; bases not matched to a gene: 8. The CDR3 runs to 19 residues. DNA for the CDR3: TGTGCCAGCAGTATAGGACTAGCGGGGGGGCTTGGCTCCTACAATGAGCAGTTCTTC. Its protein is CASSIGLAGGLGSYNEQFF.

The genes are TRBV27 and TRBJ2-3; 10 bases agree with TRBD2. This CDR3 has 17 amino acids. The germline gives CDR1 MNHEY, CDR2 SMNVEV (reference sequence). Unmatched junction bases numbered 15, after V lost 6 bases and J lost 6 bases. CDR3 sequence reads: CASSNMLSGGAYDTQYF. The CDR3 DNA reads TGTGCCAGCAGCAACATGTTAAGCGGGGGGGCTTACGATACGCAGTATTTT.

V usage is TRBV5-1 and J usage is TRBJ1-2; D is undetermined. Germline values: CDR1 SGHRS, CDR2 YFSETQ. CDR3 length: 15 residues. The V and J ends lost 0 bases and 1 base respectively, with 10 bases between them. The CDR3 DNA reads TGCGCCAGCAGCTTGGGCCGGGAGATTAACTATGGCTACACCTTC. Protein: CASSLGREINYGYTF.

On this clone itself: At the DNA level, this CDR3 is encoded by other sequences in the same sample as well. The V gene is TRBV27, the J gene TRBJ2-7; a weak D match, TRBD2 (6 bases). The CDR3 is made up of 14 amino acids. The ends were cut back, 0 bases at V and 7 bases at J, with 13 bases in the middle. Germline CDR1 and CDR2: MNHEY and SMNVEV (reference sequence). CDR3 protein: CASSLSGGRREQYF. CDR3 DNA sequence: TGTGCCAGCAGTTTATCCGGGGGACGGAGGGAGCAGTACTTC.

This clone was recorded once. V gene TRBV30 combines with J gene TRBJ1-1; D is possibly TRBD1 (5 bases). Germline CDR1 and CDR2: GTSNPN and SVGIG (reference sequence). The CDR3 has 14 amino acids. Deletions cut 4 bases from V and 5 bases from J, with 17 bases between. CDR3 nucleotides: TGTGCCTGGAAAGGCCGGGGGTCGGGAACTGAAGCTTTCTTT. Translation gives CAWKGRGSGTEAFF.

The chain combines TRBV5-1 with TRBJ2-3, with D perhaps TRBD2 (6 bases). The V gene lost 0 bases and the J gene lost 0 bases, with 11 bases spanning the gap. The CDR3 has 16 residues. From germline, CDR1 is SGHRS and CDR2 YFSETQ. The CDR3 is CASSLVVAVSTDTQYF. CDR3 nucleotides: TGCGCCAGCAGCTTGGTGGTAGCGGTTAGCACAGATACGCAGTATTTT. Full variable domain (rest looked up from reference TRBV5-1 and TRBJ2-3): KAGVTQTPRYLIKTRGQQVTLSCSPISGHRSVSWYQQTPGQGLQFLFEYFSETQRNKGNFPGRFSGRQFSNSRSEMNVSTLELGDSALYLCASSLVVAVSTDTQYFGPGTRLTVL.

The chain links TRBV6-6 to TRBJ2-7; 9 bases fit TRBD1. V lost 6 bases, J lost 2 bases, and 2 bases stayed unmatched. This CDR3 is built from 13 residues. Germline CDR1 is MNHNY and CDR2 is SVGAGI (reference sequence). The CDR3 sequence: CASRGQGPYEQYF. The CDR3, as DNA: TGTGCCAGCAGGGGACAGGGACCCTACGAGCAGTACTTC.

This clone has only one observation. V and J are TRBV5-1 and TRBJ2-7; D is perhaps TRBD1 (6 bases). V was cut by 4 bases and J by 8 bases, with 19 bases left in between. The CDR3 has 14 residues. CDR1 is SGHRS and CDR2 is YFSETQ in the germline V gene. The CDR3 region is CASSPVAGTSQQYF. Here the CDR3 DNA reads TGCGCCAGCAGCCCCGTGGCAGGGACAAGCCAGCAGTACTTC.

This chain uses TRBV7-9 with TRBJ2-7; TRBD2 aligns across 10 bases. The germline gives CDR1 SEHNR, CDR2 FQNEAQ (reference sequence). The CDR3 totals 15 residues. Germline trimming cut 0 bases from V and 7 bases from J; bases unmatched to any gene: 6. The CDR3 DNA is TGTGCCAGCAGCTTAGCGCTAGCGGGAGCGCGGGAGCAGTACTTC. It yields the protein CASSLALAGAREQYF.

J is TRBJ2-7 and V is TRBV4-1, with 13 bases matching TRBD2. The CDR3 is 15 residues long. The germline gives CDR1 MGHRA, CDR2 YSYEKL. J lost 3 bases, V lost 4 bases, and 3 bases had no gene match. CDR3 region: CASSPRLAGGYEQYF. The CDR3 DNA reads TGCGCCAGCAGCCCCAGACTAGCGGGAGGCTACGAGCAGTACTTC.

The chain couples TRBV5-1 to TRBJ1-2; 7 nucleotides line up with TRBD1. In germline, CDR1 is SGHRS, CDR2 YFSETQ. The CDR3 totals 16 residues. J was trimmed by 4 bases and V by 3 bases; bases with no gene match: 12. The CDR3 nucleotides read TGCGCCAGCAGCTCTAGAACGACAGGGACGGCCTATGGCTACACCTTC. Its protein is CASSSRTTGTAYGYTF.

V and J are TRBV6-6 and TRBJ1-5, with TRBD1 matching over 9 bases. CDR1 is MNHNY, CDR2 SVGAGI, per germline (reference sequence). Unmatched junction bases numbered 5, after V lost 1 base and J lost 4 bases. The CDR3 is 16 residues long. In nucleotides, the CDR3 is TGTGCCAGCAGTTACTTGGGGACAGGGAGAAATCAGCCCCAGCATTTT. Encoded protein: CASSYLGTGRNQPQHF.